These T cell receptor beta chains were read from a single sample in a study of cytomegalovirus exposure and HLA in healthy donors. Sequenced by immunoSEQ multiplex PCR; TCRdb stores in-frame clones only, minus some. The table lists roughly 200,000 clones, around 83% of them singletons. Sequenced sample: PBMCs. These receptors came from a man aged 40-49 years in good health and CMV-seropositive. Both conserved end residues are part of each CDR3. The D gene is left open where the match is weak.

J gene | D gene | V gene | CDR3 protein
TRBJ2-1 | TRBD2 | TRBV2 | CASSEVPGLAGRSSYNEQFF
TRBJ2-1 | TRBD2 | TRBV19 | CASSAQGGLAANEQFF
TRBJ1-5 | - | TRBV4-1 | CASSQGEKQDIVIRVNQPQHF
TRBJ2-1 | TRBD2 | TRBV7-2 | CASSYGTSGNSYNEQFF
TRBJ1-3 | - | TRBV7-8 | CASSLVPYSGNTIYF
TRBJ2-3 | TRBD2 | TRBV7-3 | CASSPLAASTDTQYF
TRBJ1-3 | TRBD1 | TRBV7-2 | CASSFAGTGGSGNTIYF
TRBJ1-5 | - | TRBV30 | CAWSQGRVLWPQHF
TRBJ1-1 | - | TRBV5-1 | CASSLITGRMNTEAFF
TRBJ1-4 | TRBD1 | TRBV6-1 | CASSAGTANEKLFF
TRBJ2-1 | TRBD1 | TRBV5-1 | CASSPGDRENNEQFF
TRBJ2-7 | TRBD2 | TRBV7-2 | CASSLVGGNYEQYF
TRBJ1-3 | - | TRBV25-1 | CASRPTGSSGNTIYF
TRBJ1-1 | TRBD1 | TRBV6-1 | CASSEAIIYRGRTEAFF
TRBJ1-5 | - | TRBV27 | CASSRFGAGLDQPQHF
TRBJ1-2 | TRBD1 | TRBV30 | CAWSVPFGTDSNYGYTF
TRBJ2-5 | TRBD2 | TRBV7-8 | CASSLGGRLAGLETQYF
TRBJ2-5 | TRBD1 | TRBV28 | CASSFNDRVQETQYF
TRBJ2-2 | - | TRBV13 | CASSLGTRRTGELFF
TRBJ2-7 | TRBD1 | TRBV6-5 | CASRRGQGTYEQYF
TRBJ1-5 | - | TRBV6-5 | CASRPGSYQPQHF
TRBJ1-2 | TRBD1 | TRBV25-1 | CASNPQGLIGYTF
TRBJ2-7 | TRBD1 | TRBV2 | CASSEQTGGYEQYF
TRBJ2-3 | - | TRBV6-1 | CASSEFRERGTQYF
TRBJ1-2 | TRBD1 | TRBV19 | CASSFDRGYNYGYTF
TRBJ1-6 | - | TRBV7-6 | CASSLGPNSPLHF
TRBJ2-5 | - | TRBV28 | CASTPSWGLETQYF
TRBJ1-2 | - | TRBV6-5 | CASSHRGWGGYTF
TRBJ1-2 | - | TRBV7-9 | CASSLGGTNNYGYTF
TRBJ2-7 | - | TRBV5-4 | CASSYQGAHEQYF
TRBJ2-7 | TRBD1 | TRBV27 | CASSPTADRGLRITYEQYF
TRBJ2-3 | - | TRBV28 | CASSLSRARGTQYF
TRBJ1-1 | - | TRBV10-3 | CAISAAGIMNTEAFF
TRBJ2-7 | TRBD2 | TRBV11-1 | CASTLRRTSAEQYF
TRBJ2-3 | - | TRBV9 | CASSVTGSADTQYF
TRBJ1-1 | TRBD1 | TRBV9 | CASSVDGQGGTEAFF
TRBJ2-2 | - | TRBV5-1 | CASSPGEAGELFF
TRBJ2-1 | - | TRBV5-1 | CASSLALNNEQFF
TRBJ2-5 | TRBD2 | TRBV19 | CASSIEGSSGEFQYF
TRBJ1-2 | - | TRBV25-1 | CASSARQDYGYTF
TRBJ1-1 | TRBD1 | TRBV2 | CASRRTGNTEAFF
TRBJ2-3 | - | TRBV27 | CASSSGARQADTQYF